This T cell receptor (beta chain) originates from a study of tissue T cells after allogeneic stem cell transplantation. The V gene's germline CDR1 is KGHPV and CDR2 FQNQEV (reference sequence). Between the trimmed V and J ends, which lost 4 bases and 0 bases, there was a span of 9 bases. CDR3 size: 15 residues. As for this clone: These gene names are mouse names. The CDR3 end falls 1 residue outside the read, so it is completed with the germline J gene.

Time point here: mouse harvest day 7 after allogeneic transplant. Mouse grafts combined 10^7 T-cell-depleted bone marrow cells with 10^6 splenic CD5+ T cells. The data were produced by immunoSEQ multiplex PCR, yet TCRdb's version contains in-frame clones alone and is incomplete. This table has 7,000 to 8,000 clones, 50% appearing once. This chain uses TRBV26 with TRBJ1-4; tentatively, D is TRBD1 (6 bases). The sample comprised gut tissue. This TCR came from a female BALB/c mouse given C57BL/6 T cells with graft-versus-host disease after an allogeneic hematopoietic cell transplant. The part of the CDR3 DNA that was read is TGTGCCAGCAGTCGAGGACAGATTTCCAACGAAAGATTATTT. It encodes CASSRGQISNERLF. The whole CDR3 protein is CASSRGQISNERLFF.